These 14 T cell receptor beta chains share one sample of origin, sequenced in a study of T cells in Graves' hyperthyroidism and ophthalmopathy. Amplification of TCR beta CDR3 regions used RNA as the template. HTBI primers were employed in a first-round RT-PCR of the TCR CDR3. TCRdb fed the multiplex PCR reads into MiXCR, producing one record per CDR3 protein. The sample has 500,000 to 750,000 distinct CDR3 sequences, 15% to 19% seen once. What was sequenced was blood. Receptor source: a woman between 25 and 40 years old with Graves' hyperthyroidism.

This clonotype has at least ten counts. V usage is TRBV20-1 and J usage is TRBJ2-7, with 7 bases identical to TRBD1. Germline V gives CDR1 DFQATT, CDR2 SNEGSKA (reference sequence). V was pared by 6 bases and J by 4 bases, with 6 bases of the junction left unmatched. This CDR3 spans 12 amino acids. The CDR3 DNA follows: TGCAGTGCAGTAGGGGGCCCTTACGAGCAGTACTTC. It yields the protein CSAVGGPYEQYF.

This chain uses TRBV29-1 with TRBJ2-4, with D uncertain. CDR1 is SQVTM and CDR2 is ANQGSEA in the germline V gene. The CDR3 loop spans 13 amino acids. Trimming removed 1 base from V and 8 bases from J, with 12 bases in between. CDR3 region: CSVEVQKQDIQYF. Here the CDR3 DNA reads TGCAGCGTTGAAGTACAGAAGCAAGACATTCAGTACTTC.

The chain joins TRBV20-1 to TRBJ2-7; D unclear. V lost 7 bases and J 2 bases, leaving 15 bases between the germline ends. The CDR3 length is 13 residues. In germline, CDR1 is DFQATT, CDR2 SNEGSKA (reference sequence). This CDR3 is CSVPGRSPYEQYF. CDR3 in DNA: TGCAGTGTCCCCGGGCGGAGCCCCTACGAGCAGTACTTC.

This clonotype was recorded many times. The rearrangement links TRBV10-3 to TRBJ2-1; possible D gene TRBD1, 5 bases. Trimming took off 6 bases at V and 5 bases at J, with 14 bases between the two ends. CDR1 and CDR2 (germline): ENHRY, SYGVKD. This CDR3 spans 14 amino acids. The CDR3 here is CAISQRARDNEQFF. The DNA for the CDR3 is TGTGCCATCAGCCAGCGAGCCAGGGACAATGAGCAGTTCTTC.

In this sample, this clonotype turned up a few times. The chain combines TRBV6-1 with TRBJ2-5; the match to TRBD1 covers 7 bases. CDR1 and CDR2 (germline): MNHNS, SASEGT. The CDR3 sequence is 14 residues long. Unmatched junction bases numbered 14, after V lost 10 bases and J lost 6 bases. In nucleotides, the CDR3 is TGTGCCACCGTTTTATCGACAGGGTGGCAGACCCAGTACTTC. The encoded protein is CATVLSTGWQTQYF.

This clonotype occurred many times. This chain joins TRBV2 and TRBJ2-1, with D perhaps TRBD2 (7 bases). The CDR3 consists of 16 residues. Germline-derived CDR1 and CDR2 are SNHLY and FYNNEI. The ends were cut back, 4 bases at V and 6 bases at J, with 19 bases in the middle. The CDR3 loop is CASSGRGGEGPNEQFF. The CDR3 bases are TGTGCCAGCAGTGGAAGGGGGGGGGAGGGCCCCAATGAGCAGTTCTTC. Drawing the rest from reference TRBV2 and TRBJ2-1, the complete variable domain is EPEVTQTPSHQVTQMGQEVILRCVPISNHLYFYWYRQILGQKVEFLVSFYNNEISEKSEIFDDQFSVERPDGSNFTLKIRSTKLEDSAMYFCASSGRGGEGPNEQFFGPGTRLTVL.

This clonotype was seen ten or more times. J is TRBJ2-5 and V is TRBV2; the D is unclear. Trimming pared 3 bases from V and 1 base from J, leaving 6 bases between. Germline V CDR1 and CDR2: SNHLY, FYNNEI. This CDR3 has 13 amino acids. The CDR3 DNA is TGTGCCAGCAGTGAGGAAGGCCAAGAGACCCAGTACTTC. As protein: CASSEEGQETQYF.

The chain couples TRBV19 to TRBJ2-1; unclear D gene. From germline, CDR1 is LNHDA and CDR2 SQIVND (reference sequence). Trimming took 3 bases from V and 4 from J, leaving 4 bases between them. This CDR3 contains 12 residues. CDR3 in amino acids: CASSMLYNEQFF. CDR3 DNA: TGTGCCAGTAGTATGTTGTACAATGAGCAGTTCTTC.

This clonotype was detected ten times or more. The V gene is TRBV11-2, the J gene TRBJ2-1; TRBD2 is a possible D gene (6 bases). In germline, CDR1 is SGHAT, CDR2 FQNNGV. Trimming pared 1 base from V and 6 bases from J, leaving 10 bases between. The CDR3 totals 14 residues. CDR3 DNA: TGTGCCAGCAGCTTAGTTGGTAGCGGCAATGAGCAGTTCTTC. As protein: CASSLVGSGNEQFF.

The CDR3 is CASSGQLNTGELFF. The CDR3 DNA sequence: TGTGCCAGCAGTGGCCAGTTGAACACCGGGGAGCTGTTTTTT. The V call is TRBV2, the J call TRBJ2-2; D call uncertain. Per the germline V gene, CDR1 is SNHLY and CDR2 is FYNNEI. The V end was cut by 4 bases, the J end by 1 base, with 7 bases between. This CDR3 region has 14 residues.

The chain joins TRBV7-2 to TRBJ2-1; D unresolved. The length of the CDR3 is 13 residues. Looked up from germline, CDR1 is SGHTA and CDR2 is FQGNSA. V was trimmed by 5 bases and J by 11 bases, leaving 16 bases between them. Written as DNA, the CDR3 is TGTGCCAGCAGCCCTCAGTACGGTACCAAGCAGTTCTTC. This sequence encodes CASSPQYGTKQFF.

This clonotype was seen only a few times. V gene TRBV19 combines with J gene TRBJ1-5; no firm D call. Germline V lookup: CDR1 LNHDA, CDR2 SQIVND (reference sequence). V was shortened by 2 bases and J by 7 bases, with 21 bases between the two germline ends. The CDR3 has 17 amino acids. CDR3 protein: CASSIPPLEVFRQPQHF. In DNA form, the CDR3 reads TGTGCCAGTAGTATACCGCCTCTCGAGGTTTTCAGGCAGCCCCAGCATTTT.

This clonotype has a count of ten or more. The genes are TRBV3-1 and TRBJ1-1, with a possible D match to TRBD1 (6 bases). Trimming took 1 base from V and 5 from J, leaving 11 bases between them. The germline CDR1 and CDR2 sequences are LGHDT and YNNKEL (reference sequence). This CDR3 is built from 14 residues. The CDR3: CASSQAPDRTEAFF. The CDR3 nucleotides are TGTGCCAGCAGCCAAGCCCCTGACAGGACTGAAGCTTTCTTT.

The table lists this clonotype with many counts. This sequence joins TRBV27 and TRBJ2-7, with a weak D call TRBD1 (6 bases). Trimming took off 10 bases at V and 3 bases at J, with 22 bases between the two ends. Germline-derived CDR1 and CDR2 are MNHEY and SMNVEV (reference sequence). This CDR3 has 15 residues. CDR3 amino acids: CAIKKSQGWGYEQYF. The CDR3 bases are TGTGCCATTAAAAAATCACAGGGATGGGGCTACGAGCAGTACTTC.